A single sample is the source of the 31 T cell receptor beta chains below, sequenced in a study of lymphopenia after photon versus proton radiotherapy. Sequencing was performed with immunoSEQ multiplex PCR; in TCRdb, only in-frame clones are kept and a portion is missing. Of fewer than 20,000 clones listed, around 90% were seen once; the top ten hold approximately 1.5%. The sequenced sample was peripheral blood, obtained from a patient treated with photon-based radiotherapy. These receptors were taken from a woman in her thirties or forties with cholangiocarcinoma.

The V and J genes are TRBV7-3 and TRBJ2-2, with TRBD1 matching 9 bases. This CDR3 has 14 amino acids. Germline lookup yields CDR1 SGHTA and CDR2 FQGTGA. The V gene end was trimmed by 8 bases and the J gene end by 4 bases; junction bases not matched to a gene: 5. The DNA for the CDR3 is TGTGCCAGCCGCCGGGGACAGGGCACCGGGGAGCTGTTTTTT. Protein: CASRRGQGTGELFF.

This clone came up once. This chain's CDR3 is CASSSLSGRADYNEQFF. CDR3 sequence (DNA): TGTGCCAGCAGTTCCCTTAGCGGGAGGGCCGACTACAATGAGCAGTTCTTC. This rearrangement joins TRBV28 to TRBJ2-1, with 11 bases matching TRBD2. Germline loops: CDR1 MDHEN, CDR2 SYDVKM. V lost 4 bases and J lost 3; bases outside the gene matches: 8. The CDR3 length is 17 residues.

The gene calls are TRBV7-2 and TRBJ2-7; tentatively, D is TRBD2 (6 bases). Trimming cost V 2 bases and J 0 bases, with 11 bases left between them. The germline V gene has CDR1 SGHTA and CDR2 FQGNSA. The CDR3 runs to 15 residues. In DNA, the CDR3 is TGTGCCAGCAGCTTACGGGCGACTAGCTCCTACGAGCAGTACTTC. Its translation is CASSLRATSSYEQYF.

The V call is TRBV5-8, the J call TRBJ1-2; no clear D gene. This CDR3 region has 16 residues. V shed 0 bases and J shed 6 bases, with 18 bases lying between them. The germline CDR1 and CDR2 sequences are SGHTS and YDEGEE. The DNA for the CDR3 is TGTGCCAGCAGCTTGGCCGGCGGGTCACCCCGACATGGCTACACCTTC. Protein product: CASSLAGGSPRHGYTF.

The chain uses TRBV6-5 and TRBJ1-5, with D unclear. The CDR3 length is 15 residues. V was clipped by 4 bases and J by 5 bases, with 15 bases between them. CDR1 is MNHEY, CDR2 SVGAGI, per germline. The CDR3 loop is CASSSASTGDQPQHF. The CDR3 DNA is TGTGCCAGCAGTTCCGCCTCCACGGGAGATCAGCCCCAGCATTTT.

This clone was observed once. V is TRBV28 and J is TRBJ1-2, with no clear D. CDR1 is MDHEN, CDR2 SYDVKM, per germline. The CDR3 has 11 amino acids. V lost 5 bases to trimming and J lost 8 bases, with 9 bases between them. CDR3 protein: CASSRIGGYTF. The DNA for the CDR3 is TGTGCCAGCAGTAGGATCGGGGGCTACACCTTC.

In this sample, this clone turned up once. V gene TRBV18 combines with J gene TRBJ1-2; D call uncertain. CDR3 size: 17 residues. V was shortened by 4 bases and J by 1 base, with 19 bases between the two germline ends. The germline V gene has CDR1 KGHSH and CDR2 LQKENI. For the CDR3, the DNA is TGTGCCAGCTCACACAACGACCGGACGGACTTTAACTATGGCTACACCTTC. Translating it yields CASSHNDRTDFNYGYTF.

This chain uses TRBV6-5 with TRBJ1-2; 10 nucleotides match TRBD1. J was trimmed by 8 bases and V by 1 base; bases with no gene match: 10. This CDR3 has 16 amino acids. CDR1 is MNHEY and CDR2 is SVGAGI in the germline V gene. As DNA, the CDR3 is TGTGCCAGCAGTTACTTAACAGCCGGGACAGGGGACGGCTACACCTTC. Residues: CASSYLTAGTGDGYTF.

This clone was recorded a few times. V usage is TRBV29-1 and J usage is TRBJ2-1; perhaps TRBD2 as D (5 bases). CDR3 length: 14 residues. Trimming shortened V by 2 bases and J by 1 base, and 9 bases separated the two germline ends. Germline V gene lookup returns CDR1 SQVTM and CDR2 ANQGSEA. In nucleotides, the CDR3 is TGCAGCGTTGAAAGAGCGGCATCCTACAATGAGCAGTTCTTC. Translation: CSVERAASYNEQFF.

V usage is TRBV7-6 and J usage is TRBJ2-7; D is perhaps TRBD2 (5 bases). V lost 1 base to trimming and J lost 2 bases, with 12 bases between them. Germline CDR1 reads SGHVS; CDR2 reads FNYEAQ. The CDR3 sequence is 15 residues long. This CDR3 reads CASSLGAGIAYEQYF. In nucleotides, the CDR3 is TGTGCCAGCAGCTTAGGAGCCGGGATTGCCTACGAGCAGTACTTC.

For the CDR3, the DNA is TGTGCCACGATGGGACAGGGGGAAATCTATGGCTACACCTTC. Residues: CATMGQGEIYGYTF. J is TRBJ1-2 and V is TRBV10-3; TRBD1 matches 11 bases. CDR3 length equals 14 residues. V lost 10 bases, J lost 4 bases, and 8 bases stayed unmatched. CDR1 and CDR2 (germline): ENHRY, SYGVKD.

The J gene is TRBJ2-3, the V gene TRBV29-1, with 11 bases aligning to TRBD2. The germline gives CDR1 SQVTM, CDR2 ANQGSEA. Trimming took 7 bases from V and 0 from J; bases not matched to a gene: 6. The CDR3 is made up of 15 amino acids. CDR3 in amino acids: CSGGGLAASTDTQYF. In nucleotides, the CDR3 is TGCAGCGGGGGGGGACTAGCGGCTAGCACAGATACGCAGTATTTT.

The rearrangement joins TRBV28 to TRBJ1-2; D gene uncertain. CDR1 is MDHEN, CDR2 SYDVKM, per germline. The CDR3 is made up of 11 amino acids. The germline V and J ends were trimmed by 4 bases and 4 bases, with 4 bases remaining between them. The CDR3 here is CASSSTYGYTF. The CDR3 bases are TGTGCCAGCAGTTCCACCTATGGCTACACCTTC.

This clone was seen only once. The chain combines TRBV18 with TRBJ1-4; D is unresolved. The V gene lost 0 bases and the J gene lost 8 bases, with 10 bases spanning the gap. Per the germline V gene, CDR1 is KGHSH and CDR2 is LQKENI. This CDR3 region has 14 residues. The CDR3 region has the DNA TGTGCCAGCTCACCACCGTACCAGCGGGAAAAACTGTTTTTT. Its protein product is CASSPPYQREKLFF.

The genes are TRBV29-1 and TRBJ1-1; 9 bases match TRBD1. J gave up 4 bases and V 4 bases, and 7 bases lay outside the gene matches. Germline values: CDR1 SQVTM, CDR2 ANQGSEA. This CDR3 has 14 amino acids. This chain's CDR3 is CSVGPGQGITEAFF. CDR3 sequence (DNA): TGCAGCGTTGGACCGGGACAGGGCATCACTGAAGCTTTCTTT.

The chain is built from TRBV2 and TRBJ1-1, with D hard to call. The germline V gene has CDR1 SNHLY and CDR2 FYNNEI. The length of the CDR3 is 12 residues. Trimming removed 7 bases at V and 3 bases at J, with 9 bases between. This CDR3 reads CASIDGYTEAFF. For the CDR3, the DNA is TGTGCCAGCATCGACGGTTACACTGAAGCTTTCTTT.

This chain uses TRBV2 with TRBJ2-7; 7 nucleotides align to TRBD2. Trimming cost V 5 bases and J 2 bases; bases outside gene matches: 12. The CDR3 spans 16 residues. Germline loops: CDR1 SNHLY, CDR2 FYNNEI. DNA for the CDR3: TGTGCCAGCAGTCCAGTTGGGGCTAGCGGACCCTACGAGCAGTACTTC. Protein sequence: CASSPVGASGPYEQYF.

The chain has TRBV5-1 and TRBJ1-4; D possibly corresponds to TRBD1 (6 bases). Trimming took off 0 bases at V and 0 bases at J, with 15 bases between the two ends. The CDR3 sequence is 18 residues long. Per germline, CDR1 SGHRS and CDR2 YFSETQ. The CDR3 spells CASSLAGGGWSTNEKLFF. DNA for the CDR3: TGCGCCAGCAGCTTGGCCGGAGGGGGGTGGTCAACTAATGAAAAACTGTTTTTT.

The chain employs TRBV5-1 and TRBJ1-3; D unclear. V shed 0 bases and J shed 4 bases, with 8 bases lying between them. This CDR3 comprises 14 residues. Germline V gene data show CDR1 as SGHRS and CDR2 as YFSETQ. The CDR3 here is CASSLGEGGNTIYF. DNA of the CDR3: TGCGCCAGCAGCTTGGGTGAAGGAGGAAACACCATATATTTT.

The chain couples TRBV5-1 to TRBJ2-3; weak D call: TRBD2 (6 bases). The length of the CDR3 is 13 residues. Germline loops: CDR1 SGHRS, CDR2 YFSETQ. V lost 7 bases, J lost 5 bases, and 14 bases lay in between. CDR3 sequence: CASSRDSRDTQYF. The CDR3 coding sequence is TGCGCCAGCTCCCGGGACTCTAGAGATACGCAGTATTTT.

This chain connects TRBV5-1 to TRBJ1-2; D remains unclear. Germline lookup yields CDR1 SGHRS and CDR2 YFSETQ. The CDR3 extends over 16 amino acids. V gave up 4 bases and J gave up 7 bases, with 23 bases separating them. The CDR3 spells CASSPMERREASGYTF. The CDR3 coding sequence is TGCGCCAGCAGCCCGATGGAGAGGCGAGAAGCCAGTGGCTACACCTTC.

The chain joins TRBV7-2 to TRBJ2-3, with 11 bases fitting TRBD2. The CDR3 loop spans 19 amino acids. Germline trimming cut 3 bases from V and 0 bases from J; bases unmatched to any gene: 11. CDR1 SGHTA and CDR2 FQGNSA come from the germline V gene. CDR3 bases: TGTGCCAGCAGCTTGGACCGATCCGGGACTAGCGGAAGCACAGATACGCAGTATTTT. Translated: CASSLDRSGTSGSTDTQYF. The full variable domain, rest sourced from reference TRBV7-2 and TRBJ2-3, is GAGVSQSPSNKVTEKGKDVELRCDPISGHTALYWYRQSLGQGLEFLIYFQGNSAPDKSGLPSDRFSAERTGGSVSTLTIQRTQQEDSAVYLCASSLDRSGTSGSTDTQYFGPGTRLTVL.

The V and J genes are TRBV28 and TRBJ1-1, with TRBD1 matching 7 bases. Trimming removed 8 bases from V and 4 bases from J; junction bases left unmatched: 10. Germline-derived CDR1 and CDR2 are MDHEN and SYDVKM. The length of the CDR3 is 14 residues. The CDR3 region has the DNA TGTGCCAGCCGCACAGGGGCTTCGGGCACTGAAGCTTTCTTT. Amino acids: CASRTGASGTEAFF.

The J gene is TRBJ2-7, the V gene TRBV5-4, with 13 bases lining up with TRBD2. V dropped 3 bases and J dropped 4; count of bases not matched to a gene: 7. CDR3 length: 16 residues. Germline CDR1 SGHNT, CDR2 YYREEE (reference sequence). The CDR3 sequence is CASSSGLAGNEYEQYF. The CDR3 bases are TGTGCCAGCAGCTCGGGACTAGCGGGGAATGAATACGAGCAGTACTTC.

V usage is TRBV28 and J usage is TRBJ2-1, with D possibly being TRBD2 (5 bases). Trimming pared 10 bases from V and 0 bases from J, leaving 13 bases between. Germline CDR1 reads MDHEN; CDR2 reads SYDVKM. The CDR3 spans 14 residues. The CDR3 loop is CATLKGSSYNEQFF. CDR3 in DNA: TGTGCCACCCTCAAAGGGAGCTCCTACAATGAGCAGTTCTTC. The variable domain in full, with the rest retrieved from reference TRBV28 and TRBJ2-1, is DVKVTQSSRYLVKRTGEKVFLECVQDMDHENMFWYRQDPGLGLRLIYFSYDVKMKEKGDIPEGYSVSREKKERFSLILESASTNQTSMYLCATLKGSSYNEQFFGPGTRLTVL.

The chain couples TRBV5-5 to TRBJ1-5; 8 bases fit TRBD1. The CDR3 has 14 amino acids. V lost 4 bases and J lost 9; bases outside the gene matches: 9. Per the germline V gene, CDR1 is SGHKS and CDR2 is YYEKEE (reference sequence). The CDR3 coding sequence is TGTGCCAGCAGCCTTGGACAGGGAACAGGGCCCCAGCATTTT. Its translation is CASSLGQGTGPQHF.

This chain connects TRBV6-1 to TRBJ2-3, with 8 bases identical to TRBD2. Per the germline V gene, CDR1 is MNHNS and CDR2 is SASEGT. J gave up 4 bases and V 7 bases, and 10 bases lay outside the gene matches. CDR3 length: 15 residues. CDR3: CASIRGGGQADTQYF. CDR3 sequence (DNA): TGTGCCAGCATCAGGGGCGGGGGGCAGGCAGATACGCAGTATTTT.

The genes are TRBV2 and TRBJ2-1, with 7 nucleotides matching TRBD2. V lost 4 bases, J lost 0 bases, and 6 bases stayed unmatched. Germline V gives CDR1 SNHLY, CDR2 FYNNEI. The CDR3 spans 16 residues. Here the CDR3 DNA reads TGTGCCAGCAGTGCTAGCGGACAAAGCTCCTACAATGAGCAGTTCTTC. This gives the protein CASSASGQSSYNEQFF.

The chain carries TRBV19 and TRBJ1-5; 8 bases map to TRBD1. CDR3 length equals 18 residues. Germline loops: CDR1 LNHDA, CDR2 SQIVND (reference sequence). With 8 bases clipped from V and 7 bases from J, the junction kept 22 bases outside the gene matches. CDR3: CASLDRWGGQGPGQPQHF. CDR3 nucleotide sequence: TGTGCCAGTCTCGATAGATGGGGCGGACAGGGCCCCGGACAGCCCCAGCATTTT.

The chain is built from TRBV4-1 and TRBJ1-5; unclear D gene. In germline, CDR1 is MGHRA, CDR2 YSYEKL. Trimming cost V 0 bases and J 6 bases, with 15 bases left between them. The CDR3 sequence is 16 residues long. CDR3 protein: CASSQDVSRSTQPQHF. CDR3 coding DNA: TGCGCCAGCAGCCAAGATGTGTCCCGGAGTACTCAGCCCCAGCATTTT.

The table lists this clone with a few counts. The chain carries TRBV4-1 and TRBJ1-1; D might be TRBD1 (5 bases). V lost 5 bases and J lost 4, with 14 bases in between. CDR3 length equals 14 residues. Germline lookup yields CDR1 MGHRA and CDR2 YSYEKL. As DNA, the CDR3 is TGCGCCAGCAGCGGACCGACAACAGGCACTGAAGCTTTCTTT. Protein product: CASSGPTTGTEAFF.